One and the same sample provided the 7 T cell receptor beta chains below, sequenced in a study of shared T cell receptors in the human thymus. Clones were sequenced by immunoSEQ multiplex PCR, and TCRdb holds only the in-frame ones, with some missing. The sample carries 600,000 or so clones, 80% to 90% recorded once. The sample also formed part of further work on human thymus T cells.

The sequencing sample was made of thymocytes. All receptors derive from a boy less than two years old with a congenital heart defect.

With respect to this clone: Additional DNA sequences in this sample encode the identical CDR3. The V and J genes are TRBV30 and TRBJ1-6; a possible D gene is TRBD1 (5 bases). V lost 0 bases to trimming and J lost 0 bases, with 24 bases between them. Germline V gene data show CDR1 as GTSNPN and CDR2 as SVGIG (reference sequence). The CDR3 consists of 21 residues. The CDR3 nucleotides are TGTGCCTGGAGTGTACAGGTTAAGACCAGGCAGGAAAGCTCCTATAATTCACCCCTCCACTTT. Residues: CAWSVQVKTRQESSYNSPLHF.

The rearrangement joins TRBV5-1 to TRBJ1-2; D not resolved. V was shortened by 5 bases and J by 0 bases, with 17 bases between the two germline ends. This CDR3 is built from 16 residues. Germline V lookup: CDR1 SGHRS, CDR2 YFSETQ. The CDR3 DNA is TGCGCCAGCAGTGAGGACGAGGGTTTATCTAACTATGGCTACACCTTC. It encodes CASSEDEGLSNYGYTF. The full variable domain, its missing parts supplied by reference TRBV5-1 and TRBJ1-2, is KAGVTQTPRYLIKTRGQQVTLSCSPISGHRSVSWYQQTPGQGLQFLFEYFSETQRNKGNFPGRFSGRQFSNSRSEMNVSTLELGDSALYLCASSEDEGLSNYGYTFGSGTRLTVV.

The chain has TRBV7-2 and TRBJ2-4, with a weak D call TRBD2 (5 bases). Trimming left V 3 bases short and J 1 base short, with 10 bases between. CDR3 length: 15 amino acids. CDR1 and CDR2 (germline): SGHTA, FQGNSA. The CDR3 sequence is CASSFEGDAKNIQYF. DNA of the CDR3: TGTGCCAGCAGCTTTGAGGGAGACGCCAAAAACATTCAGTACTTC.

This chain links TRBV25-1 with TRBJ1-2; the D gene is possibly TRBD1 (5 bases). V was trimmed by 1 base and J by 6 bases, leaving 15 bases between them. Germline CDR1 reads MGHDK; CDR2 reads SYGVNS. This CDR3 has 15 amino acids. DNA of the CDR3: TGTGCCAGCAGTGAATGGGTTCGGGGGTCGAATGGCTACACCTTC. Amino acid sequence: CASSEWVRGSNGYTF.

The V and J genes are TRBV28 and TRBJ2-3; the D gene is possibly TRBD1 (7 bases). The CDR3 spans 14 residues. Germline lookup yields CDR1 MDHEN and CDR2 SYDVKM. Trimming left V 3 bases short and J 2 bases short, with 9 bases between. CDR3 bases: TGTGCCAGCAGTTTGGAGGGGGCCACAGATACGCAGTATTTT. Translating it yields CASSLEGATDTQYF. The entire variable domain, with the rest obtained from reference TRBV28 and TRBJ2-3, is as follows: DVKVTQSSRYLVKRTGEKVFLECVQDMDHENMFWYRQDPGLGLRLIYFSYDVKMKEKGDIPEGYSVSREKKERFSLILESASTNQTSMYLCASSLEGATDTQYFGPGTRLTVL.

The chain employs TRBV28 and TRBJ1-1, with 7 bases identical to TRBD1. V lost 3 bases, J lost 3 bases, and 7 bases stayed unmatched. The germline gives CDR1 MDHEN, CDR2 SYDVKM. This CDR3 is built from 15 residues. The CDR3 loop is CASSFDRDGYTEAFF. The CDR3 DNA follows: TGTGCCAGCAGTTTCGACAGGGATGGGTACACTGAAGCTTTCTTT.

V and J are TRBV6-5 and TRBJ2-7, with TRBD1 matching 7 bases. This CDR3 region has 15 residues. The germline gives CDR1 MNHEY, CDR2 SVGAGI. Trimming removed 0 bases from V and 6 bases from J; junction bases left unmatched: 8. The CDR3 is CASSYSGRGISEQYF. DNA of the CDR3: TGTGCCAGCAGTTACTCGGGCAGGGGGATAAGCGAGCAGTACTTC.